This is a list of T cell receptor beta chains from one sample in a study of T cells in tuberculosis. TCRdb keeps only in-frame clones here, not all; method: immunoSEQ multiplex PCR. The sample includes tens of thousands of clones, about nine tenths of them seen just once. Sequenced material: PBMCs. These receptor sequences come from a donor aged 10-30 years with latent tuberculosis or without tuberculosis infection. Some clones in this sample may be carry-over from other donors' samples. The conserved cysteine and the conserved F or W are not part of the CDR3 here.

j_call: TRBJ1-1
v_call: TRBV5-6
cdr3_aa: ASSSRRRLNTEAF

j_call: TRBJ1-5
v_call: TRBV28
cdr3_aa: ASSPQGTGQGGPQH

j_call: TRBJ2-7
v_call: TRBV7-2
cdr3_aa: ASSLARQSSSYEQY

j_call: TRBJ2-7
v_call: TRBV2
cdr3_aa: ASSEGTFAYEQY

j_call: TRBJ2-2
v_call: TRBV4-1
cdr3_aa: ASSRGQGYTGELF

j_call: TRBJ2-7
v_call: TRBV13
cdr3_aa: ASSSSPGTGYEQY

j_call: TRBJ1-6
v_call: TRBV2
cdr3_aa: ARDRGGPNSPLH

j_call: TRBJ1-1
v_call: TRBV7-2
cdr3_aa: ASSLVFRGRTEAF

j_call: TRBJ1-1
v_call: TRBV29-1
cdr3_aa: SVHRDRGQNTEAF

j_call: TRBJ2-4
v_call: TRBV6-6
cdr3_aa: ASSYWGGGGVNIQY

j_call: TRBJ2-7
v_call: TRBV6-9
cdr3_aa: ASSPPVDYEQY

j_call: TRBJ2-1
v_call: TRBV13
cdr3_aa: ASSSIAGGPDNEQF

j_call: TRBJ2-1
v_call: TRBV2
cdr3_aa: ASSDMTSGENEQF

j_call: TRBJ2-1
v_call: TRBV19
cdr3_aa: ASAYPGQGGSYEQF

j_call: TRBJ2-1
v_call: TRBV27
cdr3_aa: ASSLGGPYNEQF

j_call: TRBJ1-4
v_call: TRBV2
cdr3_aa: ASSEPGWYYEKLF

j_call: TRBJ2-1
v_call: TRBV4-1
cdr3_aa: ASSPLWGPSGNEQF

j_call: TRBJ2-7
v_call: TRBV28
cdr3_aa: ASTPQGYVLYEQY

j_call: TRBJ1-1
v_call: TRBV9
cdr3_aa: ASSAQGNTEAF

j_call: TRBJ1-3
v_call: TRBV10-3
cdr3_aa: AISGRGGTVGNTIY

j_call: TRBJ2-7
v_call: TRBV7-8
cdr3_aa: ASSLAGVPYEQY

j_call: TRBJ1-1
v_call: TRBV6-6
cdr3_aa: ASSRGQDTEAF

j_call: TRBJ1-2
v_call: TRBV20-1
cdr3_aa: SASGLRGYT

j_call: TRBJ1-2
v_call: TRBV2
cdr3_aa: ASTTGTGDGYT

j_call: TRBJ1-5
v_call: TRBV4-1
cdr3_aa: ASSGRAGGNQPQH

j_call: TRBJ2-2
v_call: TRBV10-1
cdr3_aa: ASSVGSGWGGELF

j_call: TRBJ1-2
v_call: TRBV28
cdr3_aa: ASSGTELNYGYT

j_call: TRBJ1-2
v_call: TRBV7-9
cdr3_aa: ASSLERGASYGYT

j_call: TRBJ2-3
v_call: TRBV5-6
cdr3_aa: ASRQGGNTQY